The entry that follows covers one T cell receptor beta chain sequence. The data were obtained in a study of blood T cell repertoires in COVID-19. For the study at large: Whether acute or convalescent, the COVID-19 samples came from the United States, Italy and Spain. Sources were T cells, B-cell-depleted T cells, or PBMCs; the material itself was cDNA or gDNA.

In the original workflow: It was from reference gene primer amplification that nucleated cell counts were estimated. The method was immunoSEQ multiplex PCR; TCRdb's version includes in-frame clones alone and lacks a portion of them. V and J calls and clone size are copied from that table; D and trimming were computed from the DNA. Of 85,000 to 100,000 clones in the sample, approximately 86% were seen once. V was trimmed by 4 bases and J by 10 bases, leaving 11 bases between them. Germline values: CDR1 MGHDK, CDR2 SYGVNS. The CDR3 spans 13 residues. The sample consisted of peripheral blood. The clonotype comes from a man between 60 and 70 years old with acute or convalescent COVID-19. This chain links TRBV25-1 with TRBJ1-6; no clear D gene. This CDR3 is CASSAGVRSPLHF. Here the CDR3 DNA reads TGTGCCAGCAGTGCCGGGGTCCGGTCACCCCTCCACTTT.